This passage covers 28 T cell receptor beta chains from one sample sequenced in a study of blood T cells in healthy people across ages. PCR was performed a second time for roughly 7 to 11 cycles using a sample-barcoded 5' primer and a J-beta primer mix. In TCRdb, the 5' RACE reads were re-called with MiXCR into one record per CDR3 protein. The data show about 1.1 million distinct CDR3 sequences, around two fifths seen once. Sequenced sample: blood. These receptors were collected from a man aged 18 to 30 in good health.

This clonotype was counted a few times. This sequence joins TRBV7-9 and TRBJ1-6; D not resolved. The CDR3 extends over 14 amino acids. The V gene's germline CDR1 is SEHNR and CDR2 FQNEAQ (reference sequence). V lost 2 bases and J lost 8, with 10 bases in between. The CDR3 spells CASSLSQRHSPLHF. The CDR3 DNA is TGTGCCAGCAGCTTAAGTCAGAGGCATTCACCCCTCCACTTT.

The chain joins TRBV20-1 to TRBJ2-1; 7 bases agree with TRBD2. The ends lost 4 bases at V and 5 bases at J; junction bases unmatched: 5. Germline-derived CDR1 and CDR2 are DFQATT and SNEGSKA (reference sequence). This CDR3 is 13 amino acids long. CDR3 coding DNA: TGCAGTGCTAAGGCGGGGGTGCACAATGAGCAGTTCTTC. Translation: CSAKAGVHNEQFF.

V usage is TRBV4-3 and J usage is TRBJ1-1, with a weak D call TRBD1 (6 bases). The V gene's germline CDR1 is LGHNA and CDR2 YSLEER. CDR3 length: 15 residues. The ends were cut back, 1 base at V and 2 bases at J, with 11 bases in the middle. The CDR3: CASSQVAQGNTEAFF. CDR3 DNA: TGCGCCAGCAGCCAAGTCGCACAGGGTAACACTGAAGCTTTCTTT.

V usage is TRBV29-1 and J usage is TRBJ1-1; D is uncertain. Germline CDR1 reads SQVTM; CDR2 reads ANQGSEA. The V and J ends lost 5 bases and 7 bases respectively, with 17 bases between them. The CDR3 consists of 13 residues. Written as DNA, the CDR3 is TGCAGCGTTCACCCAAAACTCTGGGGTGAAGCTTTCTTT. Translated: CSVHPKLWGEAFF.

This clonotype occurred a few times. This chain's CDR3 is CASSYQRNEQFF. In nucleotides, the CDR3 is TGTGCCAGCAGTTACCAGCGGAATGAGCAGTTCTTC. This rearrangement joins TRBV6-2 or TRBV6-3 to TRBJ2-1; possibly TRBD2 for D (5 bases). CDR1 is MNHEY and CDR2 is SVGEGT in the germline V gene. The V gene lost 2 bases and the J gene lost 7 bases, with 6 bases spanning the gap. The CDR3 is made up of 12 amino acids.

This clonotype was observed a few times. The DNA of the CDR3 is TGTGCCAGCAGCTTGGGAGGGGGGACAGGGCTGAACACTGAAGCTTTCTTT. This encodes CASSLGGGTGLNTEAFF. The V call is TRBV5-4, the J call TRBJ1-1; 9 positions agree with TRBD1. V was pared by 0 bases and J by 0 bases, with 6 bases of the junction left unmatched. There are 17 residues in the CDR3. Germline CDR1 and CDR2: SGHNT and YYREEE (reference sequence).

This clonotype came up a few times. V gene TRBV6-5 combines with J gene TRBJ2-2; D unclear. The V and J ends lost 4 bases and 4 bases respectively, with 10 bases between them. CDR3 size: 14 residues. Germline loops: CDR1 MNHEY, CDR2 SVGAGI. The CDR3 is CASSSHGFTGELFF. The CDR3 DNA reads TGTGCCAGCAGTTCTCACGGGTTCACCGGGGAGCTGTTTTTT.

The chain has TRBV21-1 and TRBJ1-2; TRBD1, the D gene given by the table, was not confirmed from the DNA. TRBV21-1 is recorded as a pseudogene. CDR3 size: 22 residues. CDR3 in DNA: TGTGCCAGCAGCAAGGGGAATTCGACAACAGGGGCTCACCCATCCACGCAATATGGCTACACCTTC. It is translated as CASSKGNSTTGAHPSTQYGYTF.

The chain uses TRBV20-1 and TRBJ1-2; D uncertain. CDR1 and CDR2 from the germline V gene are DFQATT and SNEGSKA (reference sequence). The ends were cut back, 6 bases at V and 1 base at J, with 12 bases in the middle. CDR3 length: 13 amino acids. The CDR3 nucleotides read TGCAGTGCGAATGAACAGTTTAACTATGGCTACACCTTC. As protein: CSANEQFNYGYTF.

The chain joins TRBV2 to TRBJ2-5, with TRBD2 matching over 8 bases. J was trimmed by 11 bases and V by 3 bases; bases with no gene match: 14. Germline V CDR1 and CDR2: SNHLY, FYNNEI. CDR3 length: 15 residues. The CDR3 bases are TGTGCCAGCAGTGAGCCGGGACTAGAGTTATATGAGCAGTACTTC. This encodes CASSEPGLELYEQYF.

The V call is TRBV6-2 or TRBV6-3, the J call TRBJ1-1, with unresolved D. Germline-derived CDR1 and CDR2 are MNHEY and SVGEGT. This CDR3 is built from 13 residues. V was cut by 7 bases and J by 1 base, with 10 bases left in between. The CDR3 region is CASTSLGNTEAFF. CDR3 DNA sequence: TGTGCCAGCACCTCCCTAGGGAACACTGAAGCTTTCTTT.

CDR3 in DNA: TGTGCCAGCTCACCTTCAAGGGGGATCCCGCCAGATACGCAGTATTTT. Its protein is CASSPSRGIPPDTQYF. This rearrangement joins TRBV18 to TRBJ2-3, with D possibly TRBD1 on 6 matching bases. Germline loops: CDR1 KGHSH, CDR2 LQKENI. Trimming removed 3 bases from V and 4 bases from J, with 17 bases in between. This CDR3 is built from 16 residues.

The CDR3 sequence: CASSEGDRGRTEAFF. CDR3 DNA: TGCGCCAGCAGCGAAGGTGACAGGGGGAGGACTGAAGCTTTCTTT. V gene TRBV4-1 combines with J gene TRBJ1-1; 9 nucleotides match TRBD1. Germline assignment: CDR1 MGHRA and CDR2 YSYEKL. V was pared by 5 bases and J by 5 bases, with 9 bases of the junction left unmatched. CDR3 length: 15 residues.

The rearrangement uses TRBV15 and TRBJ2-3; no clear D gene. The CDR3 totals 12 residues. The germline V and J ends were trimmed by 2 bases and 2 bases, with 2 bases remaining between them. Germline assignment: CDR1 LNHNV and CDR2 YYDKDF (reference sequence). The CDR3 here is CATSRITDTQYF. As DNA, the CDR3 is TGTGCCACCAGCAGAATCACAGATACGCAGTATTTT.

Concerning this clonotype itself: This could be a read error, since a much larger clone is one nucleotide away. The V and J genes are TRBV20-1 and TRBJ1-2; unclear D gene. Germline CDR1 and CDR2: DFQATT and SNEGSKA (reference sequence). CDR3 length: 11 amino acids. Trimming cost V 5 bases and J 7 bases, with 11 bases left between them. CDR3 loop: CSAGEGCGYTF. DNA of the CDR3: TGCAGTGCTGGGGAGGGTTGTGGCTACACCTTC.

The chain recombines TRBV20-1 with TRBJ2-3; D is undetermined. The CDR3 extends over 11 amino acids. Germline V gene sequence: CDR1 DFQATT, CDR2 SNEGSKA (reference sequence). V lost 6 bases to trimming and J lost 4 bases, with 8 bases between them. The CDR3 DNA follows: TGCAGTGCCACCGGTGCAGATACGCAGTATTTT. This gives the protein CSATGADTQYF.

This clonotype was seen more than once but under ten times. V and J are TRBV4-1 and TRBJ1-6; D might be TRBD1 (6 bases). Between the trimmed V and J ends, which lost 2 bases and 7 bases, there was a span of 12 bases. The length of the CDR3 is 15 residues. The V gene's germline CDR1 is MGHRA and CDR2 YSYEKL. CDR3 DNA sequence: TGCGCCAGCAGCCAACCCAGGGGAGGGAATTCACCCCTCCACTTT. Translating gives CASSQPRGGNSPLHF.

At least ten counts were recorded for this clonotype. The chain combines TRBV7-9 with TRBJ2-3; D gene uncertain. The CDR3 sequence is 13 residues long. Trimming removed 1 base from V and 6 bases from J, with 8 bases in between. Per the germline V gene, CDR1 is SEHNR and CDR2 is FQNEAQ (reference sequence). The CDR3 region is CASSLVDWDTQYF. The DNA for the CDR3 is TGTGCCAGCAGCTTAGTTGATTGGGATACGCAGTATTTT.

This clonotype turned up a few times. The chain joins TRBV20-1 to TRBJ2-3; D ambiguous. CDR1 is DFQATT, CDR2 SNEGSKA, per germline (reference sequence). V was trimmed by 3 bases and J by 2 bases, leaving 12 bases between them. CDR3 length equals 14 residues. The CDR3 sequence is CSASLTKNTDTQYF. The CDR3 region has the DNA TGCAGTGCTAGTCTGACAAAAAACACAGATACGCAGTATTTT.

V is TRBV20-1 and J is TRBJ2-3, with 11 bases fitting TRBD2. After removal of 5 bases from V and 5 bases from J, the junction contained 6 bases not matched to a gene. CDR3 length: 14 residues. Looked up from germline, CDR1 is DFQATT and CDR2 is SNEGSKA (reference sequence). The CDR3 coding sequence is TGCAGTGCTCTAGCGGGGGGTGGGAGAGATACGCAGTATTTT. This encodes CSALAGGGRDTQYF.

The gene calls are TRBV29-1 and TRBJ2-3; weak D call: TRBD1 (5 bases). CDR1 is SQVTM and CDR2 is ANQGSEA in the germline V gene. Trimming pared 4 bases from V and 2 bases from J, leaving 10 bases between. There are 13 residues in the CDR3. For the CDR3, the DNA is TGCAGCGTTGGCAGGGCCCCCACAGATACGCAGTATTTT. Amino acids: CSVGRAPTDTQYF.

The V call is TRBV4-3, the J call TRBJ1-2, with 7 positions matching TRBD1. The length of the CDR3 is 17 residues. V was clipped by 0 bases and J by 2 bases; unmatched bases: 9. Germline V gene sequence: CDR1 LGHNA, CDR2 YSLEER. CDR3 sequence (DNA): TGCGCCAGCAGCCAAGATCTAGTGACAGGGATCAACTATGGCTACACCTTC. This sequence encodes CASSQDLVTGINYGYTF.

This clonotype was found many times. The J gene is TRBJ1-2, the V gene TRBV6-1; D is undetermined. The CDR3 sequence is 13 residues long. The germline V gene has CDR1 MNHNS and CDR2 SASEGT. The V gene lost 4 bases and the J gene lost 5 bases, with 11 bases spanning the gap. The CDR3, as DNA: TGTGCCAGCAGTGTTGGAGTAGGGTATGGCTACACCTTC. This sequence encodes CASSVGVGYGYTF.

This clonotype was counted between two and nine times. The genes are TRBV2 and TRBJ1-2; TRBD1 matches 7 bases. The CDR3 extends over 14 amino acids. With V trimmed by 5 bases and J by 5 bases, 8 bases remained unmatched. CDR1 SNHLY and CDR2 FYNNEI come from the germline V gene. The CDR3: CASSMTGLIYGYTF. The CDR3 DNA follows: TGTGCCAGCAGTATGACAGGGTTAATTTATGGCTACACCTTC.

CDR3 sequence reads: CASSPRLAGASTDTQYF. DNA for the CDR3: TGTGCCAGCAGCCCGAGACTAGCGGGGGCTAGCACAGATACGCAGTATTTT. The chain carries TRBV7-2 and TRBJ2-3, with TRBD2 identical over 12 bases. The CDR3 is 17 amino acids. The V and J ends lost 5 bases and 0 bases, in that order; junction bases with no gene match: 6. Per the germline V gene, CDR1 is SGHTA and CDR2 is FQGNSA.

Worth noting for this clonotype: A much larger clone lies a single base off, so this may be a read error. This chain uses TRBV13 with TRBJ2-1; D is uncertain. Looked up from germline, CDR1 is PRHDT and CDR2 is FYEKMQ (reference sequence). The CDR3 contains 14 residues. DNA of the CDR3: TGTGCCAGCAGCTCAGGAGTCTCCTACACTGAGCAGTTCTTC. Protein product: CASSSGVSYTEQFF. Full variable domain (missing parts from reference TRBV13 and TRBJ2-1): AAGVIQSPRHLIKEKRETATLKCYPIPRHDTVYWYQQGPGQDPQFLISFYEKMQSDKGSIPDRFSAQQFSDYHSELNMSSLELGDSALYFCASSSGVSYTEQFFGPGTRLTVL.

The chain employs TRBV5-6 and TRBJ1-1; no firm D call. This CDR3 has 11 amino acids. Germline-derived CDR1 and CDR2 are SGHDT and YYEEEE. V was clipped by 5 bases and J by 6 bases, with 8 bases between them. CDR3 in amino acids: CASRHGPEAFF. The CDR3 DNA reads as TGTGCCAGCAGGCACGGGCCTGAAGCTTTCTTT.

The table lists this clonotype with many counts. CDR3 nucleotides: TGCAGTGCTAGTTCGGGACAGGGGTACTACAATGAGCAGTTCTTC. Translated, it gives CSASSGQGYYNEQFF. The chain uses TRBV20-1 and TRBJ2-1; the match to TRBD1 covers 10 bases. Germline V gene lookup returns CDR1 DFQATT and CDR2 SNEGSKA (reference sequence). V dropped 3 bases and J dropped 3; count of bases not matched to a gene: 5. The CDR3 is made up of 15 amino acids.